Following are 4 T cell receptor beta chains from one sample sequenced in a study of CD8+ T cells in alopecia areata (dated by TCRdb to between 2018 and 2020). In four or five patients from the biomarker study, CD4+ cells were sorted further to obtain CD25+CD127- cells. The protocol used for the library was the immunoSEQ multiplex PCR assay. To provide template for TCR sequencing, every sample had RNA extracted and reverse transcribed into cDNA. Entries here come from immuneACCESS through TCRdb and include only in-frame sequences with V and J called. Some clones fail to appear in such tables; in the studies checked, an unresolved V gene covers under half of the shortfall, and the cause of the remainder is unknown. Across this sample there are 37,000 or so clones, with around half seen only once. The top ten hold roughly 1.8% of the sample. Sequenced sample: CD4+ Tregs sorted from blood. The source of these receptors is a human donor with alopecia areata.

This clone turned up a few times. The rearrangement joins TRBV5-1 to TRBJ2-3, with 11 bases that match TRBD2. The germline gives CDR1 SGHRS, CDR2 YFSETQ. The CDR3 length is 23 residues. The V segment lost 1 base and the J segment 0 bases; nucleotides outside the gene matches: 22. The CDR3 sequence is CASSLWPSRPSSRLAGSTDTQYF. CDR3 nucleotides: TGCGCCAGCAGCTTGTGGCCCTCCAGGCCAAGCTCCCGACTAGCGGGAAGCACAGATACGCAGTATTTT. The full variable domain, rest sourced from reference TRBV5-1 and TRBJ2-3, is KAGVTQTPRYLIKTRGQQVTLSCSPISGHRSVSWYQQTPGQGLQFLFEYFSETQRNKGNFPGRFSGRQFSNSRSEMNVSTLELGDSALYLCASSLWPSRPSSRLAGSTDTQYFGPGTRLTVL.

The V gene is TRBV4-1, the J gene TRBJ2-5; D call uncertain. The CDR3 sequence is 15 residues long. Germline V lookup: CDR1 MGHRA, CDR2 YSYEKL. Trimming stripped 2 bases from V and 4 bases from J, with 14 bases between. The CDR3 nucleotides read TGCGCCAGCAGCCAACTGCCGGCACCCGGAGAGACCCAGTACTTC. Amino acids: CASSQLPAPGETQYF.

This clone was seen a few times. This CDR3 is CASSFVPTSYEQYF. CDR3 coding DNA: TGTGCCAGCAGTTTCGTTCCGACATCCTACGAGCAGTACTTC. V and J are TRBV28 and TRBJ2-7; no definite D call. V lost 3 bases to trimming and J lost 1 base, with 10 bases between them. Germline V CDR1 and CDR2: MDHEN, SYDVKM. The CDR3 is 14 residues long.

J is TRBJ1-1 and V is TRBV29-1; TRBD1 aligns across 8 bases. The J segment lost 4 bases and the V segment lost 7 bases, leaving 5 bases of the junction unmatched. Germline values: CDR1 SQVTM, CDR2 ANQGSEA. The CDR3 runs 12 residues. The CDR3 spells CSGGQGGTEAFF. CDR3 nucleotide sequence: TGCAGCGGAGGACAGGGAGGCACTGAAGCTTTCTTT.